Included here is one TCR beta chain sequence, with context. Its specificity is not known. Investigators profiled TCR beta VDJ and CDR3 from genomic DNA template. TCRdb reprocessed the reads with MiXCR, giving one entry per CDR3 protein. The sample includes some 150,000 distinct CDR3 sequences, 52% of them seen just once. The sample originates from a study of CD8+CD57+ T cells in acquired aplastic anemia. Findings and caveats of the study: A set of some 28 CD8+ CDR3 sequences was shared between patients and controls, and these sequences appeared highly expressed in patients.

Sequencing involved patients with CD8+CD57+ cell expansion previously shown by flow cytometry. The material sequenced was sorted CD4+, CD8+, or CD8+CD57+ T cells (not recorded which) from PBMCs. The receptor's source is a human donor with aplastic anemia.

CDR3 coding DNA: TGCGCCAGCAGCCCCCCTCCGGCGATACGGGCAACTAATGAAAAACTGTTTTTT. This translates into CASSPPPAIRATNEKLFF. V is TRBV4-1 and J is TRBJ1-4; D is unclear. The germline gives CDR1 MGHRA, CDR2 YSYEKL. The CDR3 is 18 amino acids. Deletions cut 4 bases from V and 0 bases from J, with 18 bases between.